This T cell receptor beta chain stems from a study of cytotoxic CD8 clonotypes in ibrutinib-treated CLL. Whole-study context: Outcomes included around 25 partial and 2 complete responses; after median roughly six years, 14 stayed remitted and about twelve progressed.

General study points: Clonality increased with ibrutinib response but returned toward baseline at progression.

Per germline, CDR1 LNHDA and CDR2 SQIVND (reference sequence). With 7 bases clipped from V and 5 bases from J, the junction kept 11 bases outside the gene matches. CDR3 length: 15 residues. Clones were sequenced by immunoSEQ multiplex PCR, and TCRdb holds only the in-frame ones, with some missing. The profile covers 130,000 or so clones, with approximately 80% appearing a single time and about 27% taken by the ten largest. About 1.9 micrograms of genomic DNA came from cryopreserved PBMCs for TCR beta libraries. Details on this clone: Its antigen is currently unknown.

The sample in question was PBMCs, obtained after 12 months of ibrutinib treatment. This sequence originates from a human donor with chronic lymphocytic leukemia. The rearrangement joins TRBV19 to TRBJ1-5; 7 bases agree with TRBD1. The CDR3 here is CASTGQATAYQPQHF. The CDR3 nucleotides are TGTGCCAGTACTGGACAGGCGACCGCCTATCAGCCCCAGCATTTT.